This T cell receptor (beta chain) was identified during a study of memory CD8 T cells in hepatitis C reinfection. Study as a whole: A couple of donors resolved primary infection, then developed chronic reinfection.

The CDR3 length is 15 residues. Germline V lookup: CDR1 MNHNS, CDR2 SASEGT. V shed 2 bases, J shed 8 bases, and the junction held 7 bases outside the gene matches. The time point here: pre-reinfection, 55 to 20 weeks before reinfection detection. Sorted cells were sequenced directly ex vivo without any in vitro expansion. Some clones are missing from TCRdb's copy, which holds only in-frame ones; the method was immunoSEQ multiplex PCR. Here the sample spans approximately 6,300 clones, 75% to 90% being singletons. This clonotype originated in a man in his fifties with hepatitis C virus infection. The chain couples TRBV6-1 to TRBJ1-2; 11 bases are shared with TRBD1. Sequencing was done on a sample of naive CD8+ T cells sorted from blood. The CDR3 nucleotides read TGTGCCAGCAGTGAACCCGGACAGGGGGCGCAGGGCTACACCTTC. Translation: CASSEPGQGAQGYTF.